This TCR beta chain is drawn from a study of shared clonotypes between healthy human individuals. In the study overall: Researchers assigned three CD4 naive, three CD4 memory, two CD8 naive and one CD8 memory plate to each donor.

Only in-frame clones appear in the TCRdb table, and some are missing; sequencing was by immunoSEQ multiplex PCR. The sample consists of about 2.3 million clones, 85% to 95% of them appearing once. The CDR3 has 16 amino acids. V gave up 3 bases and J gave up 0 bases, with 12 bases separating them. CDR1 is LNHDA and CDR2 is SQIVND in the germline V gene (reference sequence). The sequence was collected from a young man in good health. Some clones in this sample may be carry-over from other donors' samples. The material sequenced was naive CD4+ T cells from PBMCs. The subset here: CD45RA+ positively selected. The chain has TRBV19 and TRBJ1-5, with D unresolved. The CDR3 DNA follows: TGTGCCAGTAGTATTTTGCGGCCAAATAGCAATCAGCCCCAGCATTTT. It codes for CASSILRPNSNQPQHF. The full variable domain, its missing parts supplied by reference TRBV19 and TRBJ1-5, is DGGITQSPKYLFRKEGQNVTLSCEQNLNHDAMYWYRQDPGQGLRLIYYSQIVNDFQKGDIAEGYSVSREKKESFPLTVTSAQKNPTAFYLCASSILRPNSNQPQHFGDGTRLSIL.